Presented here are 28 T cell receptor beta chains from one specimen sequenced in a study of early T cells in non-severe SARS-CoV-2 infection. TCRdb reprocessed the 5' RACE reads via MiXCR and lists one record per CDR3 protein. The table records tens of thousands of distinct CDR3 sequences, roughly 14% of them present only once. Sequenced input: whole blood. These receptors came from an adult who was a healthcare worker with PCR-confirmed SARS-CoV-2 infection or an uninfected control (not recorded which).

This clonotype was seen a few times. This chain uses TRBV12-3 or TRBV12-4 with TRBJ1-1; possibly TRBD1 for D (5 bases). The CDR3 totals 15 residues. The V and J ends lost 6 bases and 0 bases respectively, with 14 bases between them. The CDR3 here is CASRRGSGLNTEAFF. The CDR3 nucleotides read TGTGCCAGCAGACGGGGCTCCGGCCTGAACACTGAAGCTTTCTTT.

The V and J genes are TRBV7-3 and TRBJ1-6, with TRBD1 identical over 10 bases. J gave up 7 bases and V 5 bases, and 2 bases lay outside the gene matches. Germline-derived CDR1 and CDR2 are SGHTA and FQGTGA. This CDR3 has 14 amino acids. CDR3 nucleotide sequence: TGTGCCAGCAGCGCGGGACAGGGGAATTCACCCCTCCACTTT. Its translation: CASSAGQGNSPLHF.

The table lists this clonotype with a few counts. The CDR3 here is CASSLNAGHYGYTF. CDR3 coding DNA: TGTGCCAGCAGCTTAAACGCTGGGCACTATGGCTACACCTTC. The chain has TRBV7-2 and TRBJ1-2; D remains unclear. Per the germline V gene, CDR1 is SGHTA and CDR2 is FQGNSA. The CDR3 sequence is 14 residues long. Trimming left V 2 bases short and J 3 bases short, with 10 bases between. Full variable domain (rest looked up from reference TRBV7-2 and TRBJ1-2): GAGVSQSPSNKVTEKGKDVELRCDPISGHTALYWYRQSLGQGLEFLIYFQGNSAPDKSGLPSDRFSAERTGGSVSTLTIQRTQQEDSAVYLCASSLNAGHYGYTFGSGTRLTVV.

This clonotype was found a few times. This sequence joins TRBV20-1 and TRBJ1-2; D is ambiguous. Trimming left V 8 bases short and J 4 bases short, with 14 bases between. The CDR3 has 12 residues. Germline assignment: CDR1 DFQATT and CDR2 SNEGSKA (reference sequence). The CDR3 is CSPTLDRYGYTF. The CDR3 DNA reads TGCAGTCCTACCCTTGACCGCTATGGCTACACCTTC.

The CDR3 nucleotides are TGTGCCAGCAGTCTGGGGACTAGCCCCGGCCAAGAGACCCAGTACTTC. Translating it yields CASSLGTSPGQETQYF. V and J are TRBV27 and TRBJ2-5; TRBD2 matches 9 bases. The CDR3 loop spans 16 amino acids. V shed 5 bases, J shed 1 base, and the junction held 8 bases outside the gene matches. Germline-derived CDR1 and CDR2 are MNHEY and SMNVEV (reference sequence).

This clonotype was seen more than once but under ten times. The CDR3 coding sequence is TGCGCCAGCAGTGGCGGGGGGTTGTATACGCAGTATTTT. It codes for CASSGGGLYTQYF. V usage is TRBV5-1 and J usage is TRBJ2-3; 8 bases fit TRBD2. The CDR3 sequence is 13 residues long. Germline CDR1 SGHRS, CDR2 YFSETQ. With 5 bases clipped from V and 7 bases from J, the junction kept 6 bases outside the gene matches.

The CDR3 sequence: CASSHRRDRDSGANVLTF. The CDR3 DNA follows: TGCGCCAGCAGCCACAGGCGGGACAGAGACTCTGGGGCCAACGTCCTGACTTTC. V gene TRBV4-1 combines with J gene TRBJ2-6, with a weak D call TRBD1 (7 bases). The CDR3 totals 18 residues. Germline CDR1 MGHRA, CDR2 YSYEKL. Trimming pared 3 bases from V and 0 bases from J, leaving 15 bases between.

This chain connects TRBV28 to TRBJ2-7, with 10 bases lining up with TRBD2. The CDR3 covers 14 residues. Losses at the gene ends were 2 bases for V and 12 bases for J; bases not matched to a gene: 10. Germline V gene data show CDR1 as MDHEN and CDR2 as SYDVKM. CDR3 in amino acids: CASSLATSGSPSYV. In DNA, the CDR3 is TGTGCCAGCAGTTTAGCGACTAGCGGGTCCCCGTCGTACGTC.

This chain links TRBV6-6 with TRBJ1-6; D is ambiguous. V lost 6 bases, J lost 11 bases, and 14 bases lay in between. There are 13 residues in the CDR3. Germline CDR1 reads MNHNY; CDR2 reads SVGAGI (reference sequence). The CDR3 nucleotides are TGTGCCAGCAGCCCGCGGACGGAGACACCCCTCCACTTT. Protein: CASSPRTETPLHF.

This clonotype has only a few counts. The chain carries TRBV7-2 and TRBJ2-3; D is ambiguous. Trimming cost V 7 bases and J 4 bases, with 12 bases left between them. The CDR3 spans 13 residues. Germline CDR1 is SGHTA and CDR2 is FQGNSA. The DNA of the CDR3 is TGTGCCAGCACAGGAAGCTTGCCAGATACGCAGTATTTT. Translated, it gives CASTGSLPDTQYF.

The CDR3 sequence: CASSQNRVAQGEQFF. For the CDR3, the DNA is TGTGCCAGCAGCCAAAATCGGGTAGCCCAGGGCGAGCAGTTCTTC. The chain joins TRBV3-1 to TRBJ2-1, with TRBD1 as a possible D gene (5 bases). The CDR3 is made up of 15 amino acids. V was cut by 2 bases and J by 10 bases, with 18 bases left in between. Per the germline V gene, CDR1 is LGHDT and CDR2 is YNNKEL (reference sequence).

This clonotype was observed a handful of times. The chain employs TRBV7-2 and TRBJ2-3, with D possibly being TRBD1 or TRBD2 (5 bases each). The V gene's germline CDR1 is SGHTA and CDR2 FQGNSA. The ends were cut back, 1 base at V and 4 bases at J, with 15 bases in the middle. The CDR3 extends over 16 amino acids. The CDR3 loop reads CASSLGGGFGADTQYF. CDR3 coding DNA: TGTGCCAGCAGCTTAGGTGGGGGATTCGGGGCAGATACGCAGTATTTT.

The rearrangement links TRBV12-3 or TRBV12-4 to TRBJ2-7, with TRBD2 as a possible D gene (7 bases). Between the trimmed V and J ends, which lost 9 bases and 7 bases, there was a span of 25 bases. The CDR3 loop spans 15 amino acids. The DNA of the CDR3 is TGTGCCAGTTCGCCGCACCGACGGGGGGCTGAGGAGCAGTACGTC. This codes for CASSPHRRGAEEQYV.

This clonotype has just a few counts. This chain's CDR3 is CASGLAQVNTGELFF. The CDR3 coding sequence is TGTGCTAGTGGTTTGGCACAGGTTAACACCGGGGAGCTGTTTTTT. J is TRBJ2-2 and V is TRBV12-5; a possible D gene is TRBD1 (5 bases). The CDR3 runs to 15 residues. Between the trimmed V and J ends, which lost 1 base and 2 bases, there was a span of 8 bases. Germline V CDR1 and CDR2: LGHNT, FRNRAP.

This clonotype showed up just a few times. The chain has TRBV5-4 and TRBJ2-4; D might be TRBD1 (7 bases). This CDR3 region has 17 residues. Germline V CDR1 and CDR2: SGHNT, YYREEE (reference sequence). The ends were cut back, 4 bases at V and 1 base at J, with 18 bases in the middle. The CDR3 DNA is TGTGCCAGCAGCGGTGGGTTGACAGGGAGGGCCAAAAACATTCAGTACTTC. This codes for CASSGGLTGRAKNIQYF.

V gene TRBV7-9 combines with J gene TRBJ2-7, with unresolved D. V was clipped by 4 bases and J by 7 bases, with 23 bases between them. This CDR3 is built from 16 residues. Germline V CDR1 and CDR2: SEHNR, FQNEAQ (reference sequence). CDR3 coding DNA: TGTGCCAGCAGCTCAGCATTAGGACCACCTTTTCGGGAGCAGTACGTC. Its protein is CASSSALGPPFREQYV.

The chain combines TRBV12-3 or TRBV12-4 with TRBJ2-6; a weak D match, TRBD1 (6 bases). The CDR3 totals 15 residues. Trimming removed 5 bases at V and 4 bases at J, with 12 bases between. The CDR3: CASSPGVSGANVLTF. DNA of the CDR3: TGTGCCAGCAGTCCAGGGGTCTCCGGGGCCAACGTCCTGACTTTC.

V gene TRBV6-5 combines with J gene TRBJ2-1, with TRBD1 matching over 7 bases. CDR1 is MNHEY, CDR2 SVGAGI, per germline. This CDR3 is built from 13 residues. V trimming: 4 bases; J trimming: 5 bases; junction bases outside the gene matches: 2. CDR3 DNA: TGTGCCAGCAGTTGGACAGGACACAATGAGCAGTTCTTC. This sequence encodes CASSWTGHNEQFF.

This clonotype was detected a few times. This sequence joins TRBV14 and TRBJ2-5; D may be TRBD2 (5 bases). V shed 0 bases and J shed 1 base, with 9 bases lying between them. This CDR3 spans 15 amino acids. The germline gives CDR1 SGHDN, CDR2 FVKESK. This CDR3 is CASSQDHGVQETQYF. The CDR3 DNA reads TGTGCCAGCAGCCAAGATCACGGGGTCCAAGAGACCCAGTACTTC.

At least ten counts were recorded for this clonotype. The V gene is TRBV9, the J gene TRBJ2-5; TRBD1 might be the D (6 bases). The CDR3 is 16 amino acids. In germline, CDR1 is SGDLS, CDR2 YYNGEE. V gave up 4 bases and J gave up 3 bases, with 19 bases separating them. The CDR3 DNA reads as TGTGCCAGCAGCCCAGGGGACCAGACAGGAGAAGAGACCCAGTACTTC. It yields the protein CASSPGDQTGEETQYF.

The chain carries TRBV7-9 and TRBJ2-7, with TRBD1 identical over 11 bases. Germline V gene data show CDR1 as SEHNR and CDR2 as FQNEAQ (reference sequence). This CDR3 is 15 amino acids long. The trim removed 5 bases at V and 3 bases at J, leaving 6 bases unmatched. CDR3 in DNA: TGTGCCAGCAGCCCTACTGGGACAGGGGGCTACGAGCAGTACGTC. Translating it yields CASSPTGTGGYEQYV.

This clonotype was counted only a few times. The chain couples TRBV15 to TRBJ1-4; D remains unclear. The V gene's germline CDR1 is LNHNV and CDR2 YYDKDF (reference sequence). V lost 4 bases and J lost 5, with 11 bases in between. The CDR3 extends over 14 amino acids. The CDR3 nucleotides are TGTGCCACCAGCACGGCCCAGTGGAATGAAAAACTGTTTTTT. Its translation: CATSTAQWNEKLFF.

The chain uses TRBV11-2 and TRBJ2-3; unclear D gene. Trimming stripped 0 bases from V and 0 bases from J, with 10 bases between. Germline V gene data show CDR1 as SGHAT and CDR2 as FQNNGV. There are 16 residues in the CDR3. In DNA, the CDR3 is TGTGCCAGCAGCTTAGATTTGTCGGCTAGCACAGATACGCAGTATTTT. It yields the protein CASSLDLSASTDTQYF.

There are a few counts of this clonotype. The CDR3 region has the DNA TGTGCCAGCTCACCACCTCAAGGAGGGCAAGAGACCCAGTACTTC. It yields the protein CASSPPQGGQETQYF. The chain combines TRBV18 with TRBJ2-5, with D maybe TRBD2 (6 bases). CDR1 and CDR2 (germline): KGHSH, LQKENI. Trimming shortened V by 0 bases and J by 2 bases, and 10 bases separated the two germline ends. This CDR3 contains 15 residues.

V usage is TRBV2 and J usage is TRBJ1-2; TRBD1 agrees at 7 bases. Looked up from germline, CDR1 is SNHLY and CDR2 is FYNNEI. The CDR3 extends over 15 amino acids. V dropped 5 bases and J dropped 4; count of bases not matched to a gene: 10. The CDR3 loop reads CASSRTDRSGYGYTF. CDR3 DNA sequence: TGTGCCAGCAGTCGCACGGACAGGTCGGGCTATGGCTACACCTTC.

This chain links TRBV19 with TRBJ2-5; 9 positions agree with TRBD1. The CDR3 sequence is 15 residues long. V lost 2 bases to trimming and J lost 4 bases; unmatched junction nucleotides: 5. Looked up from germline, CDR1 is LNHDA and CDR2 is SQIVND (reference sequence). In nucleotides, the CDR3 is TGTGCCAGTAGTATAACGCCGGGACAGGGAGAGACCCAGTACTTC. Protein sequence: CASSITPGQGETQYF.

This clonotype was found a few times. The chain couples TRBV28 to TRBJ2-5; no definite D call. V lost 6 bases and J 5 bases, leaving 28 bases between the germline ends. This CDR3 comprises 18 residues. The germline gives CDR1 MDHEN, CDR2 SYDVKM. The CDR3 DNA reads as TGTGCCAGCAGCTCTCCTGATATGGCTCACCCCTACGGGGAGACCCAGTACTTC. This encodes CASSSPDMAHPYGETQYF. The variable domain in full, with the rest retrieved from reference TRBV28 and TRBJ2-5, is DVKVTQSSRYLVKRTGEKVFLECVQDMDHENMFWYRQDPGLGLRLIYFSYDVKMKEKGDIPEGYSVSREKKERFSLILESASTNQTSMYLCASSSPDMAHPYGETQYFGPGTRLLVL.

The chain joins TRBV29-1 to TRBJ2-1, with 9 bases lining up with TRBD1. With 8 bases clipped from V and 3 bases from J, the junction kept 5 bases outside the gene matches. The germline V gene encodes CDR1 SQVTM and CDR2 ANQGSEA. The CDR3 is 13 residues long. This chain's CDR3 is CSTRTGDYNEQFF. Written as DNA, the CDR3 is TGCAGCACAAGGACAGGGGACTACAATGAGCAGTTCTTC.